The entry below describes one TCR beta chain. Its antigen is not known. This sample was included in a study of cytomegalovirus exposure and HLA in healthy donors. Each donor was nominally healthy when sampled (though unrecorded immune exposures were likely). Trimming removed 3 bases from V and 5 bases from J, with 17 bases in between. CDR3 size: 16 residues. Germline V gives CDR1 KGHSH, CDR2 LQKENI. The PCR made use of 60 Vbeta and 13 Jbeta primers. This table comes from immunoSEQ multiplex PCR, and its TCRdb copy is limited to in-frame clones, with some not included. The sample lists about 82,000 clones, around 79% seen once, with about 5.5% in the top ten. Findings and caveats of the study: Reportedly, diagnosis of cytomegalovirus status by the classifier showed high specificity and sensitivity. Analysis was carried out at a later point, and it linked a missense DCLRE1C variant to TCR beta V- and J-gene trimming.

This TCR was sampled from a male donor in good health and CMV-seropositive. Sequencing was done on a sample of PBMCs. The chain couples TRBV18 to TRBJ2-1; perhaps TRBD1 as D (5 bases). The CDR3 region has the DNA TGTGCCAGCTCACCTAACGGACCCTACAGGCACAATGAGCAGTTCTTC. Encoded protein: CASSPNGPYRHNEQFF.